The rows below give T cell receptor beta chains drawn from one sample of a study of T cell changes during pregnancy in multiple sclerosis. Libraries were prepared by immunoSEQ multiplex PCR; TCRdb keeps only in-frame clonotypes and omits some of them. The sample carries around 30,000 clones, 90% recorded once. The sequenced sample was CD8+ T cells from peripheral blood mononuclear cells, obtained in the second trimester of pregnancy. The receptor source for this set is a female donor with multiple sclerosis, enrolled in a pregnancy study. CDR3s include the opening cysteine and the closing phenylalanine or tryptophan. D genes are given only for firm matches. Rows may omit the clone size; those that give it use once, few, many or a size class.

NA	TRBV11-1	13	NA	TRBJ2-5	TGTGCCAGCAGCTTAAACCTCGGGTGGACCCAGTACTTC	CASSLNLGWTQYF
NA	TRBV5-6	12	NA	TRBJ2-7	TGTGCCAGCAGCTTTGGACTCTACGAGCAGTACTTC	CASSFGLYEQYF
NA	TRBV5-4	14	few	TRBJ1-1	TGTGCCAGCAGCTTGGAAACAGTGAACACTGAAGCTTTCTTT	CASSLETVNTEAFF
NA	TRBV7-9	14	once	TRBJ2-7	TGTGCCAGCAGCTTATCGTCTACTTACTACGAGCAGTACTTC	CASSLSSTYYEQYF
NA	TRBV19	15	NA	TRBJ1-2	TGTGCCAGTAGTATAATGGACAGCTCTAACTATGGCTACACCTTC	CASSIMDSSNYGYTF
TRBD2	TRBV27	14	NA	TRBJ2-7	TGTGCCAGCAGTTTAGGGACTAGTGGGGCCGAGCAGTACTTC	CASSLGTSGAEQYF
NA	TRBV9	15	NA	TRBJ2-3	TGTGCCAGCAGCGTAGACGGCAGGGCGAGCGATACGCAGTATTTT	CASSVDGRASDTQYF
TRBD1	TRBV4-1	15	once	TRBJ1-1	TGCGCCAGCAGCCAAGAGGGACAGGAGAACACTGAAGCTTTCTTT	CASSQEGQENTEAFF
TRBD1	TRBV7-9	17	NA	TRBJ1-2	TGTGCCAGCAGCTTATGGGACAGGGAAAATACTAACTATGGCTACACCTTC	CASSLWDRENTNYGYTF
NA	TRBV2	13	NA	TRBJ2-7	TGTGCCAGCAGTGATGGCGGCTCCTACGAGCAGTACTTC	CASSDGGSYEQYF
NA	TRBV5-1	14	once	TRBJ1-2	TGCGCCAGCAGCACCGCGGGAGCTAACTATGGCTACACCTTC	CASSTAGANYGYTF
TRBD1	TRBV4-1	14	few	TRBJ1-2	TGCGCCAGCAGCCAAGATCCGGGACAGAATGGCTACACCTTC	CASSQDPGQNGYTF
TRBD2	TRBV9	14	NA	TRBJ2-7	TGTGCCAGCAGCCCTGGGACTAGCAATTACGAGCAGTACTTC	CASSPGTSNYEQYF
NA	TRBV28	16	NA	TRBJ2-2	TGTGCCAGCAATTTCGGCGGGCCAATGACCCCCGGGGAGCTGTTTTTT	CASNFGGPMTPGELFF
TRBD2	TRBV7-6	16	NA	TRBJ2-7	TGTGCCAGCAGCTTGGGGTTCGGGACTAGCGGGAGCGAGCAGTACTTC	CASSLGFGTSGSEQYF
NA	TRBV7-2	16	NA	TRBJ2-1	TGTGCCAGCAGCATTCAGGGGCCATACCTCTACAATGAGCAGTTCTTC	CASSIQGPYLYNEQFF
TRBD1	TRBV7-9	15	NA	TRBJ1-2	TGTGCCAGCAGCTTAAGTGGGACAGCTAACTATGGCTACACCTTC	CASSLSGTANYGYTF
TRBD1	TRBV7-7	17	NA	TRBJ2-5	TGTGCTAGCAGCTTAGGACTCGGGACAGGTTTTCAAGAGACCCAGTACTTC	CASSLGLGTGFQETQYF
NA	TRBV7-9	16	NA	TRBJ1-4	TGTGCCAGCAGCTCCCCATCGATCTTAGTTAATGAAAAACTGTTTTTT	CASSSPSILVNEKLFF
TRBD2	TRBV7-2	15	NA	TRBJ2-1	TGTGCCAGCAGCTTAGAAGCGGGAGATTTTGATGAGCAGTTCTTC	CASSLEAGDFDEQFF
TRBD1	TRBV6-1	15	NA	TRBJ1-5	TGTGCCAGCAGATACCGGGACAGCGTCAATCAGCCCCAGCATTTT	CASRYRDSVNQPQHF
NA	TRBV5-1	14	NA	TRBJ2-1	TGCGCCAGCAGCTTGGGGCTAGGGGACAATGAGCAGTTCTTC	CASSLGLGDNEQFF
NA	TRBV12-5	14	NA	TRBJ1-2	TGTGCTAGTGGTTTGGTACCAGCTAACTATGGCTACACCTTC	CASGLVPANYGYTF
NA	TRBV28	15	NA	TRBJ1-6	TGTGCCAGCAGTTTGAACAGGGCGGTAAATTCACCCCTCCACTTT	CASSLNRAVNSPLHF
NA	TRBV6-1	16	NA	TRBJ1-5	TGTGCCAGCAGTGAAGCGCTGGGAGGGGAGGATCAGCCCCAGCATTTT	CASSEALGGEDQPQHF